What follows are 13 T cell receptor beta chains derived from one specimen sequenced in a study of a mutant IDH1 vaccine in newly diagnosed glioma. Time point described: week 35, safety follow-up. It was 300 ug of mutant IDH1 20-mer peptide that made up each vaccine dose, given with topical imiquimod. Assay: immunoSEQ multiplex PCR; the TCRdb copy retains only in-frame clones and omits some. The repertoire consists of about 60,000 clones, with around 84% occurring once and the leading ten covering approximately 4.1%. The antigens for these receptors are not known. This material consisted of PBMCs, taken from a glioma patient whose treatment included an IDH1 peptide vaccine. The receptors derive from a man aged 30 to 45 with glioma.

The chain employs TRBV30 and TRBJ2-7, with TRBD2 as a possible D gene (5 bases). The germline V and J ends were trimmed by 6 bases and 4 bases, with 16 bases remaining between them. The CDR3 runs 13 residues. Germline assignment: CDR1 GTSNPN and CDR2 SVGIG (reference sequence). CDR3 nucleotide sequence: TGTGCCTGTAAACTCCGGGATTCTTACGAGCAGTACTTC. This sequence encodes CACKLRDSYEQYF.

The chain is built from TRBV7-9 and TRBJ2-7; perhaps TRBD1 as D (6 bases). CDR3 length: 17 residues. V lost 0 bases to trimming and J lost 2 bases, with 17 bases between them. Germline V lookup: CDR1 SEHNR, CDR2 FQNEAQ (reference sequence). The CDR3 reads CASSLARSRDKPYEQYF. The CDR3, as DNA: TGTGCCAGCAGCTTAGCGCGGTCGAGGGACAAACCCTACGAGCAGTACTTC.

This clone was picked up one time. The rearrangement joins TRBV7-9 to TRBJ2-7; D possibly uses TRBD1 or TRBD2 (6 bases each). Looked up from germline, CDR1 is SEHNR and CDR2 is FQNEAQ (reference sequence). Trimming cost V 0 bases and J 5 bases, with 17 bases left between them. The CDR3 contains 16 residues. The CDR3 reads CASSLALSGAEDEQYF. The CDR3 coding sequence is TGTGCCAGCAGCTTAGCGCTGTCGGGGGCTGAGGACGAGCAGTACTTC. Together with reference TRBV7-9 and TRBJ2-7, the CDR3 gives the full variable domain: DTGVSQNPRHKITKRGQNVTFRCDPISEHNRLYWYRQTLGQGPEFLTYFQNEAQLEKSRLLSDRFSAERPKGSFSTLEIQRTEQGDSAMYLCASSLALSGAEDEQYFGPGTRLTVT.

V gene TRBV6-5 combines with J gene TRBJ2-1; 9 bases map to TRBD1. The length of the CDR3 is 16 residues. V lost 4 bases to trimming and J lost 7 bases; unmatched junction nucleotides: 11. Germline V CDR1 and CDR2: MNHEY, SVGAGI. The CDR3 DNA reads as TGTGCCAGCAGTTTCAAACCGGGACAGGGTGGTAATGAGCAGTTCTTC. It encodes CASSFKPGQGGNEQFF.

This chain joins TRBV9 and TRBJ2-2; D not certain. Germline-derived CDR1 and CDR2 are SGDLS and YYNGEE. This CDR3 is 13 amino acids long. Trimming shortened V by 0 bases and J by 6 bases, and 6 bases separated the two germline ends. The CDR3 sequence: CASSVVKAGELFF. CDR3 coding DNA: TGTGCCAGCAGCGTAGTGAAGGCCGGGGAGCTGTTTTTT. The full variable domain, in which reference TRBV9 and TRBJ2-2 provide the parts outside the CDR3, is DSGVTQTPKHLITATGQRVTLRCSPRSGDLSVYWYQQSLDQGLQFLIQYYNGEERAKGNILERFSAQQFPDLHSELNLSSLELGDSALYFCASSVVKAGELFFGEGSRLTVL.

The chain recombines TRBV7-9 with TRBJ2-7; D is ambiguous. V lost 3 bases, J lost 5 bases, and 8 bases lay in between. Germline CDR1 is SEHNR and CDR2 is FQNEAQ (reference sequence). CDR3 length: 12 residues. The CDR3 protein is CASSFAGDEQYF. CDR3 nucleotide sequence: TGTGCCAGCAGCTTCGCTGGCGACGAGCAGTACTTC.

V and J are TRBV23-1 and TRBJ2-3, with TRBD1 matching over 10 bases. TRBV23-1 is identified as an open reading frame with a role that is uncertain. This CDR3 region has 17 residues. V was clipped by 2 bases and J by 2 bases; unmatched bases: 7. The CDR3: CASSQTTGGCPTDTQYF. The CDR3 DNA follows: TGCGCCAGCAGTCAAACGACAGGGGGCTGCCCCACAGATACGCAGTATTTT.

The chain couples TRBV11-2 to TRBJ2-2, with D tentatively TRBD1 (6 bases). The CDR3 runs to 14 residues. V dropped 3 bases and J dropped 3 bases, with 8 bases sitting between them. Germline CDR1 SGHAT, CDR2 FQNNGV. The CDR3 nucleotides are TGTGCCAGCAGCTTGTCAGGGGACACCGGGGAGCTGTTTTTT. Translated: CASSLSGDTGELFF.

The chain has TRBV20-1 and TRBJ1-2; possible D gene TRBD1, 6 bases. V lost 2 bases, J lost 14 bases, and 15 bases lay in between. Germline values: CDR1 DFQATT, CDR2 SNEGSKA (reference sequence). The CDR3 extends over 11 amino acids. The CDR3 sequence: CSARLGQLETF. Written as DNA, the CDR3 is TGCAGTGCTAGATTGGGACAATTGGAAACCTTC.

The CDR3 nucleotides read TGTGCCAGCTCACCAAATCCCGGGGGAGGCCTGGAAGCTTTCTTT. It yields the protein CASSPNPGGGLEAFF. The chain employs TRBV18 and TRBJ1-1, with D maybe TRBD1 (5 bases). Germline V gene data show CDR1 as KGHSH and CDR2 as LQKENI. V was trimmed by 2 bases and J by 8 bases, leaving 18 bases between them. This CDR3 has 15 residues.

V gene TRBV9 combines with J gene TRBJ2-7, with D possibly called TRBD1 or TRBD2 (5 bases each). This CDR3 has 15 amino acids. The ends were cut back, 0 bases at V and 2 bases at J, with 12 bases in the middle. The germline gives CDR1 SGDLS, CDR2 YYNGEE. The CDR3 loop is CASSVDPGTTYEQYF. The CDR3 DNA is TGTGCCAGCAGCGTAGACCCAGGGACCACCTACGAGCAGTACTTC. Together with reference TRBV9 and TRBJ2-7, the CDR3 gives the full variable domain: DSGVTQTPKHLITATGQRVTLRCSPRSGDLSVYWYQQSLDQGLQFLIQYYNGEERAKGNILERFSAQQFPDLHSELNLSSLELGDSALYFCASSVDPGTTYEQYFGPGTRLTVT.

V gene TRBV19 combines with J gene TRBJ2-7; 8 bases are shared with TRBD1. CDR3 length: 14 residues. Germline-derived CDR1 and CDR2 are LNHDA and SQIVND (reference sequence). V was clipped by 4 bases and J by 6 bases; unmatched bases: 8. The CDR3 coding sequence is TGTGCCAGTAGTACTCGACAGGGGCTGGGCGAGCAGTACTTC. Its translation: CASSTRQGLGEQYF.

This clone was counted between two and nine times. This chain uses TRBV6-1 with TRBJ2-1; TRBD2 agrees at 8 bases. V lost 2 bases to trimming and J lost 0 bases; unmatched junction nucleotides: 0. Germline lookup yields CDR1 MNHNS and CDR2 SASEGT. The CDR3 totals 15 residues. The CDR3 DNA follows: TGTGCCAGCAGTGAAACTAGCGGCTCCTACAATGAGCAGTTCTTC. Its translation is CASSETSGSYNEQFF.